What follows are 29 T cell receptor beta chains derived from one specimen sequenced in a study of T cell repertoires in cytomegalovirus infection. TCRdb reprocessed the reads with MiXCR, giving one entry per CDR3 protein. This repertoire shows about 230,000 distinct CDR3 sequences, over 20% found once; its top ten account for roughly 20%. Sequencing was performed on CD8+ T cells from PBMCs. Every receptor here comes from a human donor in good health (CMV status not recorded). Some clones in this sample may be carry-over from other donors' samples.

The CDR3 DNA reads TGTGCCAGCAGCCAGGGACAGAGGTCCTATGGCTACACCTTC. This sequence encodes CASSQGQRSYGYTF. V is TRBV7-8 and J is TRBJ1-2; 7 positions agree with TRBD1. The CDR3 is 14 residues long. Germline lookup yields CDR1 SGHVS and CDR2 FQNEAQ. V shed 5 bases and J 4 bases; nucleotides not matched to a gene: 7.

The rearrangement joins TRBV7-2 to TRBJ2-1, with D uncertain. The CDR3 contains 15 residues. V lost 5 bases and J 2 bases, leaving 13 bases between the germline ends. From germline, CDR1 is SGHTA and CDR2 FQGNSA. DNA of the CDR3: TGTGCCAGCAGCCATGAGGTAGCACCCTACAATGAGCAGTTCTTC. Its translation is CASSHEVAPYNEQFF.

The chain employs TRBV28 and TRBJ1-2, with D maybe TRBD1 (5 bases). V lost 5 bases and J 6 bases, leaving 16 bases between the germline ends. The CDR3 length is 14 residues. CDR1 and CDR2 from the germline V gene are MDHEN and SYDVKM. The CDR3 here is CASSLDSIFHGYTF. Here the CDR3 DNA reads TGTGCCAGCAGTCTAGACAGTATCTTTCATGGCTACACCTTC.

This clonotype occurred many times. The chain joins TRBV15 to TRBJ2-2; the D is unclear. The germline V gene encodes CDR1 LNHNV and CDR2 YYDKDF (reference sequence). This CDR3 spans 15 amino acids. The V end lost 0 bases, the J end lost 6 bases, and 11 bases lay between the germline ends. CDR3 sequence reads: CATSRDLEGPGELFF. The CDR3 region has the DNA TGTGCCACCAGCAGAGATCTTGAAGGGCCCGGGGAGCTGTTTTTT.

The DNA for the CDR3 is TGTGCCAGCAGTTTATCAGGGGTCGGCCAGCCCCAGCATTTT. Translation gives CASSLSGVGQPQHF. The genes are TRBV27 and TRBJ1-5, with D possibly matching TRBD1 (5 bases). Trimming stripped 0 bases from V and 7 bases from J, with 10 bases between. Germline V gene data show CDR1 as MNHEY and CDR2 as SMNVEV (reference sequence). The CDR3 spans 14 residues.

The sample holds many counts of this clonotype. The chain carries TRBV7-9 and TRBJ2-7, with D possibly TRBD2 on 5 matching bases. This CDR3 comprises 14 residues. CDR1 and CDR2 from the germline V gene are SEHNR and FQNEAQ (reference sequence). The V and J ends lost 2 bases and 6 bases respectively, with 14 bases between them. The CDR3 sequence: CASSLPRTPGEQYF. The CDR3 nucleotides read TGTGCCAGCAGCTTACCGCGGACTCCCGGCGAGCAGTACTTC.

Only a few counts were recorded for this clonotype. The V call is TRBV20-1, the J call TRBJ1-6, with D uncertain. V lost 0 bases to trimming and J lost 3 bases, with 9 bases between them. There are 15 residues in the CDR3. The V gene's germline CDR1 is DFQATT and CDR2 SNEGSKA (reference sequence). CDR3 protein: CSARDDNYYNSPLHF. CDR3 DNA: TGCAGTGCTAGAGATGACAACTACTATAATTCACCCCTCCACTTT.

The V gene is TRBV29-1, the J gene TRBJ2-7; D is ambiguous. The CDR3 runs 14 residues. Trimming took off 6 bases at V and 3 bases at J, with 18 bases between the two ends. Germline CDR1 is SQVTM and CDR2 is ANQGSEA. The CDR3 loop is CSVVDQARGYEQYF. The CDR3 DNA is TGCAGCGTCGTTGACCAGGCCCGCGGCTACGAGCAGTACTTC.

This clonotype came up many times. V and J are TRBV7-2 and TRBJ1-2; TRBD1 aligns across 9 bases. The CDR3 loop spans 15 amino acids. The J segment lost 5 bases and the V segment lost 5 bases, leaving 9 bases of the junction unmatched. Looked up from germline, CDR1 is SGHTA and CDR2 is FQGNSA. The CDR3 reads CASSPLGTGLYGYTF. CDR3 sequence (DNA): TGTGCCAGCAGCCCTCTCGGGACAGGGCTTTATGGCTACACCTTC.

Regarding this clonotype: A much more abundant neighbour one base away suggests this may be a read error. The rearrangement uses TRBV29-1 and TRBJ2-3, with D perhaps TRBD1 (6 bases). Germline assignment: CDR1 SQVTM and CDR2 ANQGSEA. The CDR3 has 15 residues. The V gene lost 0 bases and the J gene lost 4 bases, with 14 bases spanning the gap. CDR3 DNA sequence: TGCAGCGTTGAAGATACAGGGTTTTCGGCAGATACGCAGTATTTT. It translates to CSVEDTGFSADTQYF.

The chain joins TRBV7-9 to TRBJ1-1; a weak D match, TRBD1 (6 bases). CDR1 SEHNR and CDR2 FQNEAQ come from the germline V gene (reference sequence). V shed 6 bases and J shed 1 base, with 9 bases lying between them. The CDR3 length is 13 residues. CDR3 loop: CASRTGWNTEAFF. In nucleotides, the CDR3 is TGTGCCAGCAGGACAGGTTGGAACACTGAAGCTTTCTTT.

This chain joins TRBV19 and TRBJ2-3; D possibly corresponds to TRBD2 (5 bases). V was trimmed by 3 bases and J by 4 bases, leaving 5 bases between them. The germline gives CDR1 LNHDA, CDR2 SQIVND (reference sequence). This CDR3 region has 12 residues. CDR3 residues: CASSMGADTQYF. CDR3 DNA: TGTGCCAGTAGTATGGGAGCAGATACGCAGTATTTT. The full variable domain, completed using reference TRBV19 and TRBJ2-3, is DGGITQSPKYLFRKEGQNVTLSCEQNLNHDAMYWYRQDPGQGLRLIYYSQIVNDFQKGDIAEGYSVSREKKESFPLTVTSAQKNPTAFYLCASSMGADTQYFGPGTRLTVL.

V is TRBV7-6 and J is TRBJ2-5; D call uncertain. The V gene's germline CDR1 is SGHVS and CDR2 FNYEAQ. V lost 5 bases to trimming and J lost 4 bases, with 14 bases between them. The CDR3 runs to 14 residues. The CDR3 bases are TGTGCCAGCAGCCCTCCCGAAATGCGAGAGACCCAGTACTTC. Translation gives CASSPPEMRETQYF.

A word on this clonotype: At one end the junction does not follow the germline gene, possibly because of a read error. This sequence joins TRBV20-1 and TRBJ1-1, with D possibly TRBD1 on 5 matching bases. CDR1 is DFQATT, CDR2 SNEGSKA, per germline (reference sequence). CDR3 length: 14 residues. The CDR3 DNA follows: TGCAGTGCTAGCTACTCCCGGGACCCCACTAAAGCTTTCTTT. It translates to CSASYSRDPTKAFF.

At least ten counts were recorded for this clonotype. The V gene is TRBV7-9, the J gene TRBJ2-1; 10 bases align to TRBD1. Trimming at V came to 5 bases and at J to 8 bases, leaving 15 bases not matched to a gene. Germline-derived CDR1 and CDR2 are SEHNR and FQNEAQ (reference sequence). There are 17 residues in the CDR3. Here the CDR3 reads CASSGLTGGVPWDEQFF. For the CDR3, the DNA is TGTGCCAGCAGCGGTTTGACAGGGGGCGTCCCTTGGGATGAGCAGTTCTTC.

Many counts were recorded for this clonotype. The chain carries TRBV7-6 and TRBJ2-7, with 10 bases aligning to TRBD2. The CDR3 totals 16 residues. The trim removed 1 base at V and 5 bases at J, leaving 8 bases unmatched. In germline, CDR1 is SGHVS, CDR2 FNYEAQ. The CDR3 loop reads CASSLVGAGGRNEQYF. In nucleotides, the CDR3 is TGTGCCAGCAGCTTAGTCGGAGCGGGGGGGCGGAACGAGCAGTACTTC.

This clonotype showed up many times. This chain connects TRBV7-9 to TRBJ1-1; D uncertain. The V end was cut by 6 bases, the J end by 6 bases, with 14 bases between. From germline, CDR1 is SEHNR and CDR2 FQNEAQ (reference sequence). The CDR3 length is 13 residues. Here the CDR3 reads CASSYLGGAEAFF. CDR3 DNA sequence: TGTGCCAGCAGTTACCTAGGCGGGGCTGAAGCTTTCTTT.

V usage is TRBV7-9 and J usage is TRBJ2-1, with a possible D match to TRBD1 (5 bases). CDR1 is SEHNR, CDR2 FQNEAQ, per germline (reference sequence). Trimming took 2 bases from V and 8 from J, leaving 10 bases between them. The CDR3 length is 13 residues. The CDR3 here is CASSLSGFDEQFF. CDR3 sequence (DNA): TGTGCCAGCAGCTTATCAGGGTTCGATGAGCAGTTCTTC.

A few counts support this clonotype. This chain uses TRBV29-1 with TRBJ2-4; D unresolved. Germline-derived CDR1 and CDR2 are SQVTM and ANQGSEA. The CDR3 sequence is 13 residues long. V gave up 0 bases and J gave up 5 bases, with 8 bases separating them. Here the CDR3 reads CSVEDGSENIQYF. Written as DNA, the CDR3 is TGCAGCGTTGAAGATGGGTCAGAAAACATTCAGTACTTC.

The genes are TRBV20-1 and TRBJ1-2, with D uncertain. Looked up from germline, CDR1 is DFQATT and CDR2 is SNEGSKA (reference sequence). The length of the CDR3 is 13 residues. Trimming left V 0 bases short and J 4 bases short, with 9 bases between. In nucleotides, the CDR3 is TGCAGTGCTAGAGATACGGGGTTCTATGGCTACACCTTC. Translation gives CSARDTGFYGYTF.

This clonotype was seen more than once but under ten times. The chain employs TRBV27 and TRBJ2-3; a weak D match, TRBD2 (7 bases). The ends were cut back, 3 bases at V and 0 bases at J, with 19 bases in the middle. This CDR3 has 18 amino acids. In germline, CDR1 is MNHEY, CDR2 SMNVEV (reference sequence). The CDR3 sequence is CASSFYRGRGHSTDTQYF. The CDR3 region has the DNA TGTGCCAGCAGTTTTTATCGCGGGCGGGGGCACAGCACAGATACGCAGTATTTT.

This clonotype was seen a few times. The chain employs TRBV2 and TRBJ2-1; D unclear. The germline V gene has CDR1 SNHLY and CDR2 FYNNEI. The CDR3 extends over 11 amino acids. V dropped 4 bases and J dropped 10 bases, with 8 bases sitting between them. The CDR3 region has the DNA TGTGCCAGCAGTGGCCTGATGGAGCAGTTCTTC. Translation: CASSGLMEQFF.

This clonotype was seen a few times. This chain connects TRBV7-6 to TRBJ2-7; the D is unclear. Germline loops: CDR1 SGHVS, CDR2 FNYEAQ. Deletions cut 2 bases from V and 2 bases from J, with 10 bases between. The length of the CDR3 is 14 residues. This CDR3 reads CASSLSNFAYEQYF. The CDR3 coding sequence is TGTGCCAGCAGCTTATCGAACTTCGCCTACGAGCAGTACTTC.

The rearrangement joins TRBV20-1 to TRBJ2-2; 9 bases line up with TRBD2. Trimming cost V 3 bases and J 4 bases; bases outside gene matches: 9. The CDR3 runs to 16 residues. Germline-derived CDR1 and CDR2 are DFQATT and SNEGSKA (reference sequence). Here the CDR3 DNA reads TGCAGTGCTAGTACGTCGAGCGGGGGGCCCACCGGGGAGCTGTTTTTT. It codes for CSASTSSGGPTGELFF.

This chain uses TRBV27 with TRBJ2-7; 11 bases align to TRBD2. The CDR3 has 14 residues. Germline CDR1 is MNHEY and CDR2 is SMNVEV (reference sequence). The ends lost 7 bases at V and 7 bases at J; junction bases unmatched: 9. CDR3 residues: CASKLSGGALEQYF. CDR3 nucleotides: TGTGCCAGCAAACTTAGCGGGGGGGCGCTGGAGCAGTACTTC.

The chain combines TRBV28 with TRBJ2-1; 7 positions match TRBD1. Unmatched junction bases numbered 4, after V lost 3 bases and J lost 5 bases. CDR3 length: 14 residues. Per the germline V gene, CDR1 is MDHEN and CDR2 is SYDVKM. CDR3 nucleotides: TGTGCCAGCAGTTTTTGGGACAGCAACAATGAGCAGTTCTTC. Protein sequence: CASSFWDSNNEQFF. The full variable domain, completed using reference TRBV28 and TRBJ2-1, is DVKVTQSSRYLVKRTGEKVFLECVQDMDHENMFWYRQDPGLGLRLIYFSYDVKMKEKGDIPEGYSVSREKKERFSLILESASTNQTSMYLCASSFWDSNNEQFFGPGTRLTVL.

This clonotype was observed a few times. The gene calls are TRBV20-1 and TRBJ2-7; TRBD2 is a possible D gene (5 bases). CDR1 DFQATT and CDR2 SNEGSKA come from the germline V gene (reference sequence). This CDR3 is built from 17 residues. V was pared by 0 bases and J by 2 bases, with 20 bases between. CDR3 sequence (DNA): TGCAGTGCTAGAGATTCCGTCTGGGGTAGGGAGCCCTACGAGCAGTACTTC. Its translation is CSARDSVWGREPYEQYF.

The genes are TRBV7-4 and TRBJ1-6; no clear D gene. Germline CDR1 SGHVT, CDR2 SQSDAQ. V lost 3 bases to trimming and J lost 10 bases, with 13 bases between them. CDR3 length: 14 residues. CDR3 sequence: CASSFPGIESPLHF. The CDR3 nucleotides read TGTGCCAGCAGCTTCCCGGGAATAGAGTCACCCCTCCACTTT.

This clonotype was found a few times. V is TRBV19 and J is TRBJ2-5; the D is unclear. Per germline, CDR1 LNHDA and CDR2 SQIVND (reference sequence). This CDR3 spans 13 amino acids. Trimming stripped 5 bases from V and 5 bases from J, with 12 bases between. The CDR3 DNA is TGTGCCAGTAGTCCCTGGGGATGGGAGACCCAGTACTTC. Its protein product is CASSPWGWETQYF.